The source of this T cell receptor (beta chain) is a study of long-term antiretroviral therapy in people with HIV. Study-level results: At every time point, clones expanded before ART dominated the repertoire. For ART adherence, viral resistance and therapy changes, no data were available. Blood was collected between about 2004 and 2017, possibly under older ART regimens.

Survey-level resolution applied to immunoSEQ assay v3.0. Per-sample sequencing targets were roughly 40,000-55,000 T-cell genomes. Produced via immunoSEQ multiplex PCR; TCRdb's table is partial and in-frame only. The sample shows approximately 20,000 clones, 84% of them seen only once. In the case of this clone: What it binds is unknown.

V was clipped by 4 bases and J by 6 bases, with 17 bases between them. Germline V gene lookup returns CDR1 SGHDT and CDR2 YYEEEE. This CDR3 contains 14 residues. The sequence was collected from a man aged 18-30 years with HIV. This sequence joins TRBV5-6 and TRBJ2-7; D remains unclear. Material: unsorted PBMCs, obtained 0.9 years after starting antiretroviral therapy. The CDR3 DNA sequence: TGTGCCAGCAGCATTCGGTCCTGGCTTTCCGAGCAGTACGTC. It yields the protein CASSIRSWLSEQYV.